Listed below are T cell receptor beta chains from one sample, sequenced in a study of TIL therapy for anti-PD-1-resistant metastatic lung cancer. Sequencing used immunoSEQ multiplex PCR; TCRdb keeps in-frame clones, though not all of them. The sample carries tens of thousands of clones, less than 80% recorded once. The sample consisted of blood, taken at baseline. All receptors come from a woman aged 30-85 years with non-small cell lung cancer. CDR3s include the opening cysteine and the closing phenylalanine or tryptophan. Each record gives: V gene, clone size, J gene, D gene, CDR3 protein, CDR3 DNA. D genes are given only for firm matches. Only part of the rows carry a size: once, few, many, or a class if the clone is expanded.

TRBV27,-,TRBJ2-7,TRBD2,CASSVGLAGAYEQYF,TGTGCCAGCAGTGTGGGACTAGCGGGAGCGTACGAGCAGTACTTC
TRBV18,-,TRBJ1-6,TRBD1,CASSNRGLDSPLHF,TGTGCCAGCTCAAACAGGGGGCTTGATTCACCCCTCCACTTT
TRBV29-1,-,TRBJ1-1,-,CSVEGGGAEAFF,TGCAGCGTTGAAGGTGGGGGGGCTGAAGCTTTCTTT
TRBV9,-,TRBJ1-2,TRBD1,CASGDRTNYGYTF,TGTGCCAGCGGGGACAGAACTAACTATGGCTACACCTTC
TRBV29-1,-,TRBJ2-3,-,CSVPKTGTDTQYF,TGCAGCGTCCCTAAGACAGGCACAGATACGCAGTATTTT
TRBV5-5,-,TRBJ1-2,-,CASGPQRGAGRVYGYTF,TGTGCCAGCGGACCCCAGCGCGGGGCAGGGAGGGTCTATGGCTACACCTTC
TRBV28,-,TRBJ2-1,-,CATLLNNEQFF,TGTGCCACTTTACTTAACAATGAGCAGTTCTTC
TRBV6-5,once,TRBJ1-2,-,CASSYRGGYTF,TGTGCCAGCAGTTACAGGGGAGGCTACACCTTC
TRBV28,-,TRBJ2-3,-,CASSFLQGTDTQYF,TGTGCCAGCAGTTTCCTACAGGGCACAGATACGCAGTATTTT
TRBV5-6,once,TRBJ1-1,-,CASSLWGTIGTEAFF,TGTGCCAGCAGCTTGTGGGGTACGATTGGCACTGAAGCTTTCTTT
TRBV5-1,-,TRBJ1-2,-,CASSLFDRNYGYTF,TGCGCCAGCAGCTTATTCGACAGGAACTATGGCTACACCTTC
TRBV5-6,-,TRBJ2-3,-,CASSLERRDHTDTQYF,TGTGCCAGCAGCTTGGAAAGGCGGGACCACACAGATACGCAGTATTTT
TRBV28,-,TRBJ2-2,TRBD1,CASSLRGQGNTGELFF,TGTGCCAGCAGTTTAAGAGGACAGGGGAACACCGGGGAGCTGTTTTTT
TRBV5-1,-,TRBJ1-2,TRBD1,CASSLGRGQHYGYTF,TGCGCCAGCAGCTTGGGCCGGGGACAGCACTATGGCTACACCTTC
TRBV6-4,-,TRBJ1-5,TRBD1,CASNRGEGNQPQHF,TGTGCCAGCAACAGGGGCGAGGGCAATCAGCCCCAGCATTTT
TRBV6-5,few,TRBJ1-4,-,CASSTTRGGNEKLFF,TGTGCCAGCAGTACTACACGAGGGGGTAATGAAAAACTGTTTTTT
TRBV18,-,TRBJ1-4,-,CASSNSDLATNEKLFF,TGTGCCAGCTCGAACAGCGACTTGGCAACTAATGAAAAACTGTTTTTT
TRBV7-6,few,TRBJ2-5,-,CASSMGRQETQYF,TGTGCCAGCTCCATGGGGCGGCAAGAGACCCAGTACTTC
TRBV29-1,-,TRBJ1-2,TRBD1,CSVEGGQDNYGYTF,TGCAGCGTTGAAGGTGGACAGGACAACTATGGCTACACCTTC
TRBV5-4,-,TRBJ2-5,-,CASSLDRQETQYF,TGTGCCAGCAGCTTGGACAGACAAGAGACCCAGTACTTC
TRBV5-1,-,TRBJ1-2,-,CASSLAWAGDGYTF,TGCGCCAGCAGCTTGGCCTGGGCAGGGGATGGCTACACCTTC
TRBV6-5,few,TRBJ2-5,-,CASSSGLETQYF,TGTGCCAGCAGTTCCGGACTCGAGACCCAGTACTTC
TRBV9,-,TRBJ2-5,-,CASSVVGVEKETQYF,TGTGCCAGCAGCGTAGTAGGGGTGGAAAAAGAGACCCAGTACTTC
TRBV15,-,TRBJ2-3,TRBD1,CATSTGQGATDTQYF,TGTGCCACCAGCACGGGACAGGGGGCGACAGATACGCAGTATTTT
TRBV2,once,TRBJ1-2,TRBD1,CASSRTGGSFNYGYTF,TGTGCCAGCAGCAGGACAGGGGGCAGCTTTAACTATGGCTACACCTTC
TRBV6-4,-,TRBJ2-1,-,CASSVGSGKTNEQFF,TGTGCCAGCAGTGTAGGGTCAGGGAAAACGAATGAGCAGTTCTTC
TRBV7-9,-,TRBJ2-7,-,CASSLLGRESSYEQYF,TGTGCCAGCAGCTTACTGGGTAGAGAGAGCTCCTACGAGCAGTACTTC
TRBV5-1,-,TRBJ2-3,TRBD2,CASSLSRLAGTDTQYF,TGCGCCAGCAGCTTGTCCCGACTAGCGGGCACAGATACGCAGTATTTT
TRBV5-1,-,TRBJ1-2,TRBD1,CASSPMRDRGAGYTF,TGCGCCAGCAGCCCCATGCGGGACAGGGGAGCTGGCTACACCTTC
TRBV4-2,-,TRBJ2-1,-,CASSGGPNEQFF,TGTGCCAGCAGCGGGGGGCCCAATGAGCAGTTCTTC
TRBV5-4,few,TRBJ2-7,-,CASSQDVQYEQYF,TGCGCCAGCAGCCAAGATGTCCAATACGAGCAGTACTTC
TRBV7-8,-,TRBJ2-1,-,CASSLISGYNEQFF,TGTGCCAGCAGCTTAATTTCCGGCTACAATGAGCAGTTCTTC
TRBV10-3,-,TRBJ1-2,-,CAISESLGYTF,TGTGCCATCAGTGAGTCGCTCGGCTACACCTTC
TRBV27,-,TRBJ1-2,-,CASSLSGSYGYTF,TGTGCCAGCAGTTTATCGGGCAGCTATGGCTACACCTTC
TRBV5-6,-,TRBJ1-2,-,CASSLGEIYGYTF,TGTGCCAGCAGCTTGGGTGAGATCTATGGCTACACCTTC
TRBV5-4,-,TRBJ2-7,-,CASSFKGNYEQYF,TGTGCCAGCAGCTTTAAGGGAAACTACGAGCAGTACTTC
TRBV6-1,-,TRBJ2-7,-,CASGSYEQYF,TGTGCCAGCGGGAGCTACGAGCAGTACTTC
TRBV20-1,few,TRBJ1-1,-,CSASRTEAFF,TGCAGTGCTTCTCGTACTGAAGCTTTCTTT
TRBV7-9,-,TRBJ2-3,-,CASSLDGGPYSDTQYF,TGTGCCAGCAGCCTAGATGGGGGCCCCTATTCAGATACGCAGTATTTT
TRBV6-5,-,TRBJ1-1,-,CASSRNTEAFF,TGTGCCAGCAGCAGAAACACTGAAGCTTTCTTT